This is a list of T cell receptor beta chains from one sample in a study of monozygotic twins with inflammatory bowel disease. Reanalyzing the 5' RACE reads, TCRdb keeps one entry per CDR3 protein, without DNA. Recorded for this sample: roughly 330,000 distinct CDR3 sequences. What was sequenced was blood. Source of these receptors: a human donor with ulcerative colitis or Crohn's disease, or a healthy co-twin of an affected twin (not recorded which). The CDR3 runs from the conserved cysteine through the conserved F or W. Fields, in order: V gene, J gene, CDR3 protein.

>TRBV2|TRBJ2-3
CASGGLANTDTQYF
>TRBV24-1|TRBJ2-7
CATSDLIEQYF
>TRBV12-3/TRBV12-4|TRBJ2-7
CASSLQSGGSSSYEQYF
>TRBV7-9|TRBJ2-7
CASSLALTTYEQYF
>TRBV5-1|TRBJ2-3
CASSLDVGKPTDTQYF
>TRBV7-2|TRBJ2-2
CASSLVGLNTGELFF
>TRBV4-1|TRBJ2-7
CASSQGEGTEQYF
>TRBV20-1|TRBJ1-5
CSARGTGGFRNQPQHF
>TRBV5-6|TRBJ2-7
CASSLAGLSGYEQYF
>TRBV6-2/TRBV6-3|TRBJ2-3
CATARDAVDTQYF
>TRBV18|TRBJ2-1
CASSPPGLAINEQFF
>TRBV28|TRBJ1-4
CASSLYRGEKLFF
>TRBV12-3/TRBV12-4|TRBJ2-3
CASSSALAGGGSTDTQYF
>TRBV5-1|TRBJ2-7
CASSMDHLEQYF
>TRBV12-3/TRBV12-4|TRBJ1-4
CASSHRDLEKLFF
>TRBV9|TRBJ2-2
CASSVERGLQSGELFF
>TRBV29-1|TRBJ2-7
CSVEDRASPGGYEQYF
>TRBV5-1|TRBJ2-7
CASSWTSMYEQYF
>TRBV20-1|TRBJ2-7
CSASPSSYEQYF
>TRBV5-1|TRBJ2-1
CASSLVSGGADEQFF
>TRBV14|TRBJ1-1
CASSRARTGVNTEAFF
>TRBV28|TRBJ1-2
CASSQGEPYGYTF
>TRBV20-1|TRBJ2-1
CSASLAGGYNEQFF
>TRBV20-1|TRBJ2-2
CSARGGRTSGSTGELFF
>TRBV7-9|TRBJ1-1
CASSPTGELSTEAFF
>TRBV5-1|TRBJ2-2
CASSGPGVNTGELFF
>TRBV27|TRBJ1-2
CASSTNPDRIYGYTF
>TRBV20-1|TRBJ2-6
CSAKSGSGANVLTF
>TRBV24-1|TRBJ2-5
CATSGGSPIGETQYF
>TRBV20-1|TRBJ2-7
CSVDPTRTSDGQYF
>TRBV5-6|TRBJ2-5
CASSLGTARYF
>TRBV30|TRBJ2-1
CAWSVAGGVNEQFF
>TRBV12-3/TRBV12-4|TRBJ2-3
CASSSGLFPYF
>TRBV5-1|TRBJ2-5
CASSLGQQETQYF
>TRBV5-1|TRBJ1-1
CASSLGPADYRRTEAFF
>TRBV12-5|TRBJ2-1
CASGPFPGGQRNEQFF
>TRBV19|TRBJ2-2
CASSAERDTGELFF
>TRBV12-3/TRBV12-4|TRBJ2-3
CASSFGTGPMNTQYF
>TRBV4-1|TRBJ1-1
CASSQASGVNTEAFF
>TRBV27|TRBJ2-3
CASSLRRGVSTDTQYF
>TRBV29-1|TRBJ2-3
CSVVRPPDTQYF
>TRBV15|TRBJ2-2
CATSRDEISGSYTGELFF
>TRBV2|TRBJ2-1
CASSEPLNNEQFF
>TRBV27|TRBJ2-1
CASSPGLAGGQMGF
>TRBV3-1|TRBJ2-1
CASSQGGQGHPFF
>TRBV20-1|TRBJ2-7
CSASTPLGGNLEQYF
>TRBV2|TRBJ2-1
CASNPLRNDNEQFF
>TRBV7-8|TRBJ1-2
CASSLGISGQGGCYGYTF
>TRBV4-1|TRBJ2-3
CASSQSEATDTQYF
>TRBV5-1|TRBJ2-1
CASSSTTGPTNEQFF